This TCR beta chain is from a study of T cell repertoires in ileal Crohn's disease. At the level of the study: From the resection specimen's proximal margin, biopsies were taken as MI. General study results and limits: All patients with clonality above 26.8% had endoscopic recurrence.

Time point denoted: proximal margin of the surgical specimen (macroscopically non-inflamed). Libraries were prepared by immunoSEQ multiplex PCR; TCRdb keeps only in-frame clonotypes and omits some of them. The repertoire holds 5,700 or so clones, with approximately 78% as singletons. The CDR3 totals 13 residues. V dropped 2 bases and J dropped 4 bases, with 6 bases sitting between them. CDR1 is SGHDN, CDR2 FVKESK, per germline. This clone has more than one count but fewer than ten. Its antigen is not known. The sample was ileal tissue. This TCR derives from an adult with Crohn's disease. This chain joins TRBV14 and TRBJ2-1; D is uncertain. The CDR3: CASSQTNYNEQFF. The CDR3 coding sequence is TGTGCCAGCAGCCAAACCAATTACAATGAGCAGTTCTTC.